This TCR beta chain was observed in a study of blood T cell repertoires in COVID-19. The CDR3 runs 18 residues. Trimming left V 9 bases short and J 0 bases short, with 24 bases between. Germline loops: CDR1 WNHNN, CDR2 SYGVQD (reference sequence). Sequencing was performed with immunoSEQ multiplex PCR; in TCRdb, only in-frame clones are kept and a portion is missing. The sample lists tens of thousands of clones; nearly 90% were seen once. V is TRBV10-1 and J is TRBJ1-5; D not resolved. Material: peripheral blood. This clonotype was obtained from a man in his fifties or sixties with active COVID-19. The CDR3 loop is CARYRLGGRLYSNQPQHF. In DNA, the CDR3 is TGCGCCAGATATAGGTTAGGTGGCAGACTGTATAGCAATCAGCCCCAGCATTTT.